This T cell receptor beta chain was found in a study of CD8+CD57+ T cells in acquired aplastic anemia. General study findings and limits: CD8+CD57+ cells showed decreased diversity compared with total CD4+ and CD8+ cells in patients.

This CDR3 region has 12 residues. The germline V and J ends were trimmed by 1 base and 9 bases, with 8 bases remaining between them. CDR1 is SGHRS and CDR2 is YFSETQ in the germline V gene. CDR3 and TCR beta VDJ profiling relied on genomic DNA as the template. Each CDR3 protein gets one entry after TCRdb re-called the reads with MiXCR. The sample includes 15,000 to 25,000 distinct CDR3 sequences, roughly 43% of them seen just once. Sequencing involved patients with CD8+CD57+ cell expansion previously shown by flow cytometry. Points on this clonotype: Its antigen is not known.

The receptor was derived from a human donor with aplastic anemia. Sequenced sample: CD8+CD57+ T cells sorted from PBMCs. Subset reported: bead-enriched CD8+CD57+ effector memory T cells from SAA patients. The chain couples TRBV5-1 to TRBJ2-1; D might be TRBD1 (6 bases). The CDR3 DNA sequence: TGCGCCAGCAGCTTGTCAGGGGTTGAGCAGTTCTTC. As protein: CASSLSGVEQFF.